The present T cell receptor (beta chain) was sequenced within a study of OX40 agonist ivuxolimab in advanced cancers. Method: immunoSEQ multiplex PCR; TCRdb's copy keeps in-frame clones and lacks some. The data contain 70,000 to 80,000 clones, 90% to 95% of them seen just once; the ten biggest clones take up less than 20%. The CDR3 totals 13 residues. Trimming shortened V by 0 bases and J by 3 bases, and 6 bases separated the two germline ends. Looked up from germline, CDR1 is MGHRA and CDR2 is YSYEKL. A single count supports this clone. This material consisted of CD4+ or CD8+ T cells sorted from blood, taken in a trial of the OX40 agonist ivuxolimab. This chain connects TRBV4-1 to TRBJ2-7, with no clear D. This clonotype was sampled from an adult with an advanced solid tumor such as melanoma, head and neck, liver or kidney cancer. This CDR3 is CASSQDKGYEQYF. DNA for the CDR3: TGCGCCAGCAGCCAAGATAAAGGCTACGAGCAGTACTTC.